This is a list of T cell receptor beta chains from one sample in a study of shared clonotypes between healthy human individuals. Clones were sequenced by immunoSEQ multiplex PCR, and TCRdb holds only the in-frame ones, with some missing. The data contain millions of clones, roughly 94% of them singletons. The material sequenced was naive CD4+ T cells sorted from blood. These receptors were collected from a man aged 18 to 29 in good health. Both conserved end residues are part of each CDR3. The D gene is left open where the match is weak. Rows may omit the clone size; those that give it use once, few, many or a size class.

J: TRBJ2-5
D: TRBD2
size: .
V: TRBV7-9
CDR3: CASRRAGDAETQYF
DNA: TGTGCCAGTCGAAGGGCGGGGGACGCAGAGACCCAGTACTTC

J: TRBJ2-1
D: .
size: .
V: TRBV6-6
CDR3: CASSSSGQAPNNEQFF
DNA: TGTGCCAGCAGTTCTTCAGGGCAGGCCCCCAACAATGAGCAGTTCTTC

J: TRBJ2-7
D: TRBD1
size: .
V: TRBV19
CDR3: CASSSLPGGSYEQYF
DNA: TGTGCCAGTAGTAGCTTACCAGGGGGCTCCTACGAGCAGTACTTC

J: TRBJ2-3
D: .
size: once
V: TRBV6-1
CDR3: CASRGPGTDTQYF
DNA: TGTGCCAGCAGGGGGCCCGGCACAGATACGCAGTATTTT

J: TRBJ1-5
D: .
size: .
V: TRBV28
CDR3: CASTFTGNQPQHF
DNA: TGTGCCAGCACCTTTACCGGCAATCAGCCCCAGCATTTT

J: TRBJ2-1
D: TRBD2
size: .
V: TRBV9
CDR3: CASSRGTSGYNEQFF
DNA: TGTGCCAGCAGTCGTGGGACTAGCGGCTACAATGAGCAGTTCTTC

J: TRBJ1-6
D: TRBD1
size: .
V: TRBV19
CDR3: CASSVQGAYNSPLHF
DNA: TGTGCCAGTAGTGTACAGGGGGCCTATAATTCACCCCTCCACTTT

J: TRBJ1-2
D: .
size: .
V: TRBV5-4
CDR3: CASSLDRAAVWGYTF
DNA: TGTGCCAGCAGCTTGGATAGGGCAGCAGTATGGGGCTACACCTTC

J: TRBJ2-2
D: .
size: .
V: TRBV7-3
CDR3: CASSPQSAGELFF
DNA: TGTGCCAGCAGCCCCCAGTCCGCCGGGGAGCTGTTTTTT

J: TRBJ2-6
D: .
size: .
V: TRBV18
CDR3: CASSPPVGAGANVLTF
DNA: TGTGCCAGCTCACCTCCAGTGGGGGCTGGGGCCAACGTCCTGACTTTC

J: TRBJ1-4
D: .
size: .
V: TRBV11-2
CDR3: CASSLGQGGNEKLFF
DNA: TGTGCCAGCAGCTTAGGGCAGGGCGGTAATGAAAAACTGTTTTTT

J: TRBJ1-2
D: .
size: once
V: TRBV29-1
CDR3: CSVTPTGGSGYTF
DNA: TGCAGCGTTACCCCTACAGGAGGTTCTGGCTACACCTTC

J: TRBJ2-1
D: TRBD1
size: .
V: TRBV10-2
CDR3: CASSSSGTGVNEQFF
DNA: TGCGCCAGCAGTTCCTCCGGGACAGGGGTCAATGAGCAGTTCTTC

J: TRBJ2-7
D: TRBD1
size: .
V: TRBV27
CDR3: CASNPRQGGYEQYF
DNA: TGTGCCAGCAACCCGAGACAGGGTGGGTACGAGCAGTACTTC

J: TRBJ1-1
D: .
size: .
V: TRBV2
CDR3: CASSSERKAEAFF
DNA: TGTGCCAGCAGTTCGGAAAGGAAGGCTGAAGCTTTCTTT

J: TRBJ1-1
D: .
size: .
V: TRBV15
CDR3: CATSRDLGEAFF
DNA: TGTGCCACCAGCAGAGATCTCGGTGAAGCTTTCTTT

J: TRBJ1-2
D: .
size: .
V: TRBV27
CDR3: CASSLSGSPGNLYGYTF
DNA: TGTGCCAGCAGTTTATCGGGGTCCCCAGGGAATCTCTATGGCTACACCTTC

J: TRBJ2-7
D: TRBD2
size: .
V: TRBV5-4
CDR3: CASTLSTSGRSEQYF
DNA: TGTGCCAGCACCCTCTCGACTAGCGGGAGAAGCGAGCAGTACTTC

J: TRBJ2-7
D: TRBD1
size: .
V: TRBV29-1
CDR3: CSALGQDGQVQYF
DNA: TGCAGCGCTCTGGGACAGGACGGGCAAGTGCAGTACTTC

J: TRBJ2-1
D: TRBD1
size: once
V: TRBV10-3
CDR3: CAIGTGAPNEQFF
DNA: TGTGCCATCGGGACAGGGGCACCCAATGAGCAGTTCTTC

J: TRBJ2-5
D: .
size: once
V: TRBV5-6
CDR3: CASSLVDRKKETQYF
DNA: TGTGCCAGCAGCTTGGTTGACAGAAAAAAAGAGACCCAGTACTTC

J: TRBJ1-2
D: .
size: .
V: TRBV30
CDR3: CAGHATAYGYTF
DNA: TGTGCCGGGCACGCGACAGCATATGGCTACACCTTC

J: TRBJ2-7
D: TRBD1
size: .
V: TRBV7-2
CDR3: CASSSQATGRAEQYF
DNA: TGTGCCAGCAGCTCCCAGGCGACAGGGCGGGCCGAGCAGTACTTC

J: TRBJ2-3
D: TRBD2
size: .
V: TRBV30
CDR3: CAWSVEGGTDTQYF
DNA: TGTGCCTGGAGTGTTGAGGGAGGGACAGATACGCAGTATTTT

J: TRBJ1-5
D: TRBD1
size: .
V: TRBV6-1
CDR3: CASREDRGNQPQHF
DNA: TGTGCCAGCAGGGAGGACAGGGGAAATCAGCCCCAGCATTTT

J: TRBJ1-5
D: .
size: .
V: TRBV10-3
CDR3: CAISENQGANQPQHF
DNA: TGTGCCATCAGTGAGAATCAAGGGGCGAATCAGCCCCAGCATTTT

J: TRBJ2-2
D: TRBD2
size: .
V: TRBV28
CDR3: CASSQGLASWELFF
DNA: TGTGCCAGCAGCCAGGGACTAGCGAGCTGGGAGCTGTTTTTT

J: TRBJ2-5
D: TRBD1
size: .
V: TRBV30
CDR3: CAWETGNQETQYF
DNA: TGTGCCTGGGAGACAGGGAACCAAGAGACCCAGTACTTC

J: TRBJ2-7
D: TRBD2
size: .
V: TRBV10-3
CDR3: CAISEPGLAGGYEQYF
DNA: TGTGCCATCAGTGAGCCAGGACTAGCGGGAGGATACGAGCAGTACTTC

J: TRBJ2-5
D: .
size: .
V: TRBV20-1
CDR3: CSVRGAETQYF
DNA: TGCAGTGTTCGGGGGGCAGAGACCCAGTACTTC

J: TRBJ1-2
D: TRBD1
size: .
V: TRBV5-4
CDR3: CASSLALDRGRPGYTF
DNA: TGTGCCAGCAGCTTGGCCCTGGACAGGGGGCGGCCTGGCTACACCTTC

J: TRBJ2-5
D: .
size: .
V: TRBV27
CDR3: CASRSRVGETQYF
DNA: TGTGCCAGCAGATCCAGGGTGGGGGAGACCCAGTACTTC

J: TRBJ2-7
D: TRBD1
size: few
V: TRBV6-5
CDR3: CASSYFLGQDEQYF
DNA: TGTGCCAGCAGTTACTTCCTAGGACAGGACGAGCAGTACTTC

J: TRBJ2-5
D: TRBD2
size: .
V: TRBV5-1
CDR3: CASSLPSGDQETQYF
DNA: TGCGCCAGCAGCTTACCTAGCGGGGACCAAGAGACCCAGTACTTC

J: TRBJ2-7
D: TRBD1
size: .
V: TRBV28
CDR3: CASSLSGTGYEQYF
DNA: TGTGCCAGCAGTTTATCCGGGACAGGGTACGAGCAGTACTTC

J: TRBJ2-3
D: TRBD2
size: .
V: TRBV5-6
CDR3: CASSSGTSDTDTQYF
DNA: TGTGCCAGCAGCTCCGGGACTAGCGACACAGATACGCAGTATTTT

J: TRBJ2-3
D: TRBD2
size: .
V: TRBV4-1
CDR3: CASSQDGRAPDTQYF
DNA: TGCGCCAGCAGCCAAGATGGGAGGGCTCCAGATACGCAGTATTTT

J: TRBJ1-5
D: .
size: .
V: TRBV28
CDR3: CASTRQVNQPQHF
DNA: TGTGCCAGCACCCGACAGGTAAATCAGCCCCAGCATTTT

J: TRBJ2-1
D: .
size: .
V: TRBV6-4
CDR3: CASSDSSLLRGTYNEQFF
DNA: TGTGCCAGCAGTGACTCGAGTCTACTTAGGGGGACCTACAATGAGCAGTTCTTC

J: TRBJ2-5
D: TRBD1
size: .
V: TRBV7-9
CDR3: CASSRSVGQGWETQYF
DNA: TGTGCCAGCAGCCGAAGTGTGGGACAGGGATGGGAGACCCAGTACTTC